A single sample gave rise to the 23 T cell receptor beta chains below, sequenced in a study of blood T cell repertoires in COVID-19. Clones were read by immunoSEQ multiplex PCR, and TCRdb kept only the in-frame ones, dropping some. The sample consists of some 150,000 clones, more than 75% of them appearing once. The sequencing input was peripheral blood. These receptors were collected from a man between 65 and 85 years old with acute or convalescent COVID-19.

This rearrangement joins TRBV27 to TRBJ1-1; D remains ambiguous. Germline V gene data show CDR1 as MNHEY and CDR2 as SMNVEV (reference sequence). Trimming removed 8 bases at V and 7 bases at J, with 11 bases between. The CDR3 runs to 11 residues. DNA for the CDR3: TGTGCCAGCGCGCGGTTAGGTGAAGCTTTCTTT. Protein sequence: CASARLGEAFF.

This chain joins TRBV7-5 and TRBJ1-4; the table's D call, TRBD1, was not checked against the DNA. TRBV7-5 is annotated as a pseudogene. The CDR3 totals 15 residues. CDR3 DNA sequence: TGTGCCAGAAGCTTAGACAGGGAGCGTAATGAAAAACTGTTTTTT. It is translated as CARSLDRERNEKLFF.

V gene TRBV6-2 or TRBV6-3 combines with J gene TRBJ2-7; TRBD2 agrees at 12 bases. This CDR3 spans 15 amino acids. With V trimmed by 6 bases and J by 4 bases, 7 bases remained unmatched. Per the germline V gene, CDR1 is MNHEY and CDR2 is SVGEGT. The CDR3, as DNA: TGTGCCAGCAGCCCGAGGACTAGCGGGATTTACGAGCAGTACTTC. This sequence encodes CASSPRTSGIYEQYF.

This rearrangement joins TRBV21-1 to TRBJ1-2. TRBV21-1 is reported as a pseudogene. The CDR3 length is 13 residues. CDR3 in amino acids: CASNLRDNYGYTF. CDR3 coding DNA: TGTGCCAGCAATCTAAGAGATAACTATGGCTACACCTTC.

Only one count was recorded for this clone. This chain joins TRBV9 and TRBJ1-1; no clear D gene. In germline, CDR1 is SGDLS, CDR2 YYNGEE. The CDR3 consists of 15 residues. Deletions cut 4 bases from V and 3 bases from J, with 16 bases between. CDR3 region: CASSPGRARDTEAFF. The CDR3 nucleotides are TGTGCCAGCAGCCCCGGGAGGGCAAGGGACACTGAAGCTTTCTTT.

This clone has just one count. This sequence joins TRBV2 and TRBJ2-3; maybe TRBD2 (6 bases). The V and J ends lost 2 bases and 1 base respectively, with 13 bases between them. The CDR3 length is 16 residues. CDR1 is SNHLY, CDR2 FYNNEI, per germline. The DNA for the CDR3 is TGTGCCAGCAGTGAATTAGGAGGGCCCGGCACAGATACGCAGTATTTT. Its translation is CASSELGGPGTDTQYF.

Regarding this clone: Other nucleotide sequences from this sample produce the same CDR3. V and J are TRBV19 and TRBJ2-7; TRBD1 is a possible D gene (5 bases). The CDR3 contains 11 residues. Trimming took off 8 bases at V and 2 bases at J, with 7 bases between the two ends. Germline V lookup: CDR1 LNHDA, CDR2 SQIVND (reference sequence). CDR3 loop: CASQGAYEQYF. The DNA of the CDR3 is TGTGCCAGTCAGGGCGCCTACGAGCAGTACTTC.

In its sample, this clone was seen a few times. The rearrangement joins TRBV28 to TRBJ1-2; 11 bases map to TRBD1. After removal of 8 bases from V and 4 bases from J, the junction contained 12 bases not matched to a gene. CDR3 length: 16 amino acids. Germline V gene sequence: CDR1 MDHEN, CDR2 SYDVKM. The CDR3 protein is CASATQGQGEGYGYTF. CDR3 nucleotides: TGTGCCAGCGCCACTCAGGGACAGGGGGAAGGCTATGGCTACACCTTC.

CDR3 in DNA: TGCAGTGCTAGTGGGCAGATGAACACTGAAGCTTTCTTT. This codes for CSASGQMNTEAFF. The rearrangement uses TRBV20-1 and TRBJ1-1; D remains unclear. This CDR3 spans 13 amino acids. Germline CDR1 DFQATT, CDR2 SNEGSKA (reference sequence). V shed 3 bases and J shed 0 bases, with 8 bases lying between them.

The chain employs TRBV7-8 and TRBJ2-7; 9 nucleotides line up with TRBD1. The V gene end was trimmed by 2 bases and the J gene end by 0 bases; junction bases not matched to a gene: 8. The CDR3 consists of 17 residues. Germline V gene data show CDR1 as SGHVS and CDR2 as FQNEAQ. CDR3: CASSLKLPGQGSYEQYF. CDR3 DNA: TGTGCCAGCAGCTTAAAGTTACCGGGACAGGGCTCCTACGAGCAGTACTTC.

The chain joins TRBV2 to TRBJ1-6; 11 nucleotides agree with TRBD1. The germline CDR1 and CDR2 sequences are SNHLY and FYNNEI. This CDR3 region has 17 residues. Trimming at V came to 8 bases and at J to 5 bases, leaving 11 bases not matched to a gene. The CDR3 bases are TGTGCCAGCTCCGGACAGGGGGCGATTATAAATAATTCACCCCTCCACTTT. Amino acid sequence: CASSGQGAIINNSPLHF.

The chain joins TRBV9 to TRBJ2-1; tentative D call: TRBD2 (5 bases). This CDR3 has 12 residues. The V gene lost 0 bases and the J gene lost 8 bases, with 6 bases spanning the gap. CDR1 and CDR2 from the germline V gene are SGDLS and YYNGEE. CDR3 nucleotides: TGTGCCAGCAGCGTAGGAGGGTATGAGCAGTTCTTC. Translating it yields CASSVGGYEQFF.

Concerning this clone: Other nucleotide sequences in the sample specify the same CDR3. V gene TRBV28 combines with J gene TRBJ1-4, with D tentatively TRBD1 (5 bases). V was pared by 7 bases and J by 4 bases, with 10 bases between. The CDR3 length is 13 residues. The germline CDR1 and CDR2 sequences are MDHEN and SYDVKM. CDR3 loop: CASTRVFNEKLFF. The DNA of the CDR3 is TGTGCCAGCACCAGGGTATTTAATGAAAAACTGTTTTTT.

The chain joins TRBV28 to TRBJ1-6; possibly TRBD1 for D (5 bases). Per the germline V gene, CDR1 is MDHEN and CDR2 is SYDVKM. Trimming pared 8 bases from V and 0 bases from J, leaving 11 bases between. The CDR3 is made up of 15 amino acids. CDR3 sequence: CASGGSSSYNSPLHF. The CDR3 bases are TGTGCCAGCGGGGGGTCCAGCTCCTATAATTCACCCCTCCACTTT.

As to this clone: The junction differs from germline at one of its ends, possibly a read error. This chain links TRBV7-7 with TRBJ2-3; 8 bases fit TRBD2. There are 15 residues in the CDR3. Germline CDR1 is SSHAT and CDR2 is FNYEAQ (reference sequence). The CDR3 DNA follows: TGTGCTAGCAGCCTTGGACTAGCCCGCACAGATACGCAGTATTTT. Translation gives CASSLGLARTDTQYF.

This clone came up once. The J gene is TRBJ2-3, the V gene TRBV19; 8 bases fit TRBD1. The V and J ends lost 10 bases and 0 bases, in that order; junction bases with no gene match: 6. Germline assignment: CDR1 LNHDA and CDR2 SQIVND (reference sequence). The CDR3 is 14 residues long. Here the CDR3 DNA reads TGTGCCACTACTCAGGGGGCTAGCACAGATACGCAGTATTTT. Translating gives CATTQGASTDTQYF.

The chain combines TRBV10-3 with TRBJ1-2; 9 nucleotides line up with TRBD1. The length of the CDR3 is 14 residues. V was clipped by 2 bases and J by 6 bases; unmatched bases: 4. Germline CDR1 is ENHRY and CDR2 is SYGVKD. CDR3 protein: CAISEGNRGHGYTF. The CDR3 coding sequence is TGTGCCATCAGTGAGGGTAACAGGGGGCATGGCTACACCTTC.

This chain links TRBV4-1 with TRBJ2-1, with 8 bases aligning to TRBD2. The junction had 6 bases not matched to a gene; V was cut back by 0 bases and J by 5 bases. The CDR3 extends over 16 amino acids. CDR1 MGHRA and CDR2 YSYEKL come from the germline V gene. The CDR3 DNA follows: TGCGCCAGCAGCCAAGAGGAATGGACTAGCCACAATGAGCAGTTCTTC. It yields the protein CASSQEEWTSHNEQFF.

V and J are TRBV5-1 and TRBJ2-2; D might be TRBD2 (5 bases). Germline CDR1 reads SGHRS; CDR2 reads YFSETQ. The CDR3 extends over 13 amino acids. V lost 4 bases and J lost 8, with 12 bases in between. This CDR3 reads CASSGGPDGELFF. CDR3 nucleotides: TGCGCCAGCAGCGGCGGGCCCGATGGGGAGCTGTTTTTT.

J is TRBJ1-1 and V is TRBV28, with a weak D call TRBD1 (6 bases). This CDR3 contains 15 residues. V lost 2 bases to trimming and J lost 0 bases, with 10 bases between them. Germline assignment: CDR1 MDHEN and CDR2 SYDVKM. The CDR3 region is CASSLGGGVNTEAFF. CDR3 nucleotide sequence: TGTGCCAGCAGTTTAGGCGGGGGCGTGAACACTGAAGCTTTCTTT.

V usage is TRBV10-3 and J usage is TRBJ2-5, with TRBD1 identical over 8 bases. CDR1 is ENHRY and CDR2 is SYGVKD in the germline V gene. The CDR3 totals 15 residues. Losses at the gene ends were 0 bases for V and 5 bases for J; bases not matched to a gene: 5. CDR3 DNA: TGTGCCATCAGTGAGTCATCAGGGGGCGTGGAGACCCAGTACTTC. It is translated as CAISESSGGVETQYF.

The rearrangement links TRBV18 to TRBJ1-2, with 7 bases fitting TRBD1. The CDR3 has 14 residues. Germline CDR1 and CDR2: KGHSH and LQKENI. The ends lost 1 base at V and 7 bases at J; junction bases unmatched: 6. CDR3 sequence (DNA): TGTGCCAGCTCACCACAGGGGGCAGAAGTTGGCTACACCTTC. Protein: CASSPQGAEVGYTF.

The chain joins TRBV2 to TRBJ1-6, with D unresolved. The ends were cut back, 3 bases at V and 0 bases at J, with 6 bases in the middle. This CDR3 is 15 amino acids long. The germline CDR1 and CDR2 sequences are SNHLY and FYNNEI. The CDR3 sequence is CASSDRNSYNSPLHF. CDR3 bases: TGTGCCAGCAGTGACAGGAACTCCTATAATTCACCCCTCCACTTT.